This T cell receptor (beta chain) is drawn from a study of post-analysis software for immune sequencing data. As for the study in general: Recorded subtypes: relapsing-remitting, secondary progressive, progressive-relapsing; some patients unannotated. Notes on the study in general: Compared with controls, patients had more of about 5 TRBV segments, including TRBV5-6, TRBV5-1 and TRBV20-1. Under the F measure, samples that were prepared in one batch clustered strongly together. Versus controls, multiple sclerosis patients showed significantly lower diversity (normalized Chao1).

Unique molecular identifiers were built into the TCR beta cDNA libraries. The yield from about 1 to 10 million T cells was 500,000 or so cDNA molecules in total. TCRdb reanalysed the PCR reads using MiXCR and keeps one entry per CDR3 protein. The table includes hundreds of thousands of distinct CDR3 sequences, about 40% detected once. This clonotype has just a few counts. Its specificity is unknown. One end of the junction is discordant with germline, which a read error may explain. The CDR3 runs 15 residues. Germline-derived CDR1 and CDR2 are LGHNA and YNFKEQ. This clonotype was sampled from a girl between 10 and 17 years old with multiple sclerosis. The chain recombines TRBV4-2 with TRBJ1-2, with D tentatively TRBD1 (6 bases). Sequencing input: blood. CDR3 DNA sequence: TGTGCCAGCAGTCAAGATAGGTGGGGGGCACCTGGCTACACCTTC. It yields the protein CASSQDRWGAPGYTF.